The 22 T cell receptor beta chains below all came from one sample that was sequenced in a study of cytomegalovirus exposure and HLA in healthy donors. PCR used 60 Vbeta primers and 13 Jbeta primers. TCRdb's table, derived via immunoSEQ multiplex PCR, lists solely in-frame clones and lacks some. The sample contains approximately 180,000 clones, around 81% of which appear only once. The sample taken for sequencing was PBMCs. All receptors come from a woman aged 18-35 years in good health and CMV-seropositive.

This chain joins TRBV28 and TRBJ1-5; TRBD1 is a possible D gene (6 bases). This CDR3 spans 15 amino acids. Trimming stripped 2 bases from V and 5 bases from J, with 13 bases between. Germline loops: CDR1 MDHEN, CDR2 SYDVKM. CDR3 sequence reads: CASSLMQGRDQPQHF. The CDR3 nucleotides are TGTGCCAGCAGTTTAATGCAGGGGCGCGATCAGCCCCAGCATTTT. Full variable domain (remainder filled in from reference TRBV28 and TRBJ1-5): DVKVTQSSRYLVKRTGEKVFLECVQDMDHENMFWYRQDPGLGLRLIYFSYDVKMKEKGDIPEGYSVSREKKERFSLILESASTNQTSMYLCASSLMQGRDQPQHFGDGTRLSIL.

This clone was seen a single time. This chain joins TRBV4-2 and TRBJ1-2; D possibly corresponds to TRBD1 (5 bases). Looked up from germline, CDR1 is LGHNA and CDR2 is YNFKEQ. The length of the CDR3 is 15 residues. V dropped 0 bases and J dropped 0 bases, with 8 bases sitting between them. CDR3 nucleotides: TGTGCCAGCAGCCAAGAAGGAGGGGCTAACTATGGCTACACCTTC. It encodes CASSQEGGANYGYTF.

This clone was counted only a few times. The gene calls are TRBV7-8 and TRBJ1-2; 7 bases are shared with TRBD1. This CDR3 is built from 15 residues. Germline V gives CDR1 SGHVS, CDR2 FQNEAQ. V gave up 2 bases and J gave up 4 bases; unmatched junction bases: 7. The CDR3: CASSLPPGTAYGYTF. The CDR3 DNA is TGTGCCAGCAGCTTACCCCCTGGGACAGCCTATGGCTACACCTTC.

The rearrangement links TRBV19 to TRBJ1-3, with TRBD1 matching over 8 bases. Germline loops: CDR1 LNHDA, CDR2 SQIVND (reference sequence). V gave up 5 bases and J gave up 0 bases; unmatched junction bases: 3. The CDR3 is made up of 15 amino acids. The CDR3 sequence is CASSDTGGSGNTIYF. CDR3 sequence (DNA): TGTGCCAGTAGTGATACAGGGGGCTCTGGAAACACCATATATTTT. Looking up the rest from reference TRBV19 and TRBJ1-3 gives the full variable domain: DGGITQSPKYLFRKEGQNVTLSCEQNLNHDAMYWYRQDPGQGLRLIYYSQIVNDFQKGDIAEGYSVSREKKESFPLTVTSAQKNPTAFYLCASSDTGGSGNTIYFGEGSWLTVV.

The rearrangement uses TRBV9 and TRBJ2-2, with 7 bases matching TRBD2. Trimming at V came to 0 bases and at J to 6 bases, leaving 5 bases not matched to a gene. This CDR3 is 15 amino acids long. Germline lookup yields CDR1 SGDLS and CDR2 YYNGEE. CDR3 in DNA: TGTGCCAGCAGCGTAGCCAGCGGGGTAGCCGGGGAGCTGTTTTTT. It yields the protein CASSVASGVAGELFF.

The chain joins TRBV19 to TRBJ2-7; D unclear. The CDR3 consists of 13 residues. Trimming removed 5 bases at V and 7 bases at J, with 15 bases between. Germline V gene sequence: CDR1 LNHDA, CDR2 SQIVND (reference sequence). CDR3 sequence reads: CASSEYQAQEQYF. CDR3 nucleotides: TGTGCCAGTAGTGAATACCAGGCGCAGGAGCAGTACTTC.

The CDR3 loop is CASSFGQTGYTF. CDR3 coding DNA: TGTGCCAGCAGTTTCGGACAGACCGGCTACACCTTC. The V call is TRBV6-6, the J call TRBJ1-2, with D possibly TRBD1 on 6 matching bases. CDR1 and CDR2 from the germline V gene are MNHNY and SVGAGI (reference sequence). This CDR3 comprises 12 residues. The V end was cut by 4 bases, the J end by 8 bases, with 11 bases between.

V is TRBV4-2 and J is TRBJ2-3; the match to TRBD2 covers 7 bases. With 5 bases clipped from V and 5 bases from J, the junction kept 1 base outside the gene matches. Germline CDR1 LGHNA, CDR2 YNFKEQ. The CDR3 covers 12 residues. The CDR3, as DNA: TGTGCCAGCAGCGGCGGGGGAGATACGCAGTATTTT. It codes for CASSGGGDTQYF.

The chain is built from TRBV5-5 and TRBJ2-7; no clear D. Germline V gene lookup returns CDR1 SGHKS and CDR2 YYEKEE (reference sequence). The length of the CDR3 is 14 residues. The germline V and J ends were trimmed by 0 bases and 2 bases, with 9 bases remaining between them. Here the CDR3 DNA reads TGTGCCAGCAGCTTGGTACGGTTGACCTACGAGCAGTACTTC. Its protein is CASSLVRLTYEQYF.

This clone was seen only once. The gene calls are TRBV7-2 and TRBJ1-1, with D possibly being TRBD1 (5 bases). With 5 bases removed from V and 7 bases from J, the gap between germline ends came to 17 bases. This CDR3 is 14 amino acids long. Per germline, CDR1 SGHTA and CDR2 FQGNSA. In DNA, the CDR3 is TGTGCCAGCAGCCCGTTTATCCCCGGACATGAAGCTTTCTTT. Amino acids: CASSPFIPGHEAFF.

The V gene is TRBV11-2, the J gene TRBJ1-6; no clear D gene. Trimming removed 1 base at V and 0 bases at J, with 10 bases between. The CDR3 is 17 amino acids. The germline CDR1 and CDR2 sequences are SGHAT and FQNNGV. CDR3 sequence reads: CASSLGALSSYNSPLHF. CDR3 nucleotides: TGTGCCAGCAGCTTAGGGGCATTGAGCTCCTATAATTCACCCCTCCACTTT.

The chain recombines TRBV7-2 with TRBJ1-1; 9 bases are shared with TRBD1. With 5 bases clipped from V and 4 bases from J, the junction kept 8 bases outside the gene matches. From germline, CDR1 is SGHTA and CDR2 FQGNSA. This CDR3 region has 15 residues. The CDR3 sequence is CASSTLQGAGTEAFF. In nucleotides, the CDR3 is TGTGCCAGCAGCACCCTACAGGGGGCGGGCACTGAAGCTTTCTTT.

The rearrangement joins TRBV2 to TRBJ2-7; TRBD2 might be the D (6 bases). Germline lookup yields CDR1 SNHLY and CDR2 FYNNEI. The CDR3 length is 13 residues. Trimming pared 3 bases from V and 3 bases from J, leaving 9 bases between. CDR3 DNA sequence: TGTGCCAGCAGTGAGGGGGGAGTCTACGAGCAGTACTTC. Amino acids: CASSEGGVYEQYF.

This chain joins TRBV5-5 and TRBJ2-7; 8 nucleotides line up with TRBD1. The CDR3 has 14 residues. The V gene end was trimmed by 5 bases and the J gene end by 4 bases; junction bases not matched to a gene: 8. The V gene's germline CDR1 is SGHKS and CDR2 YYEKEE (reference sequence). CDR3 sequence: CASRPTGAEYEQYF. The CDR3 nucleotides read TGTGCCAGCAGACCGACAGGGGCCGAATACGAGCAGTACTTC.

The chain carries TRBV4-2 and TRBJ2-1; a weak D match, TRBD2 (7 bases). Germline CDR1 reads LGHNA; CDR2 reads YNFKEQ. V was pared by 2 bases and J by 2 bases, with 16 bases between. There are 17 residues in the CDR3. CDR3 DNA: TGTGCCAGCAGCCAATCGACGGGGGGCCTCGCCTACAATGAGCAGTTCTTC. It yields the protein CASSQSTGGLAYNEQFF.

This clone was detected a few times. The gene calls are TRBV28 and TRBJ2-7; D is perhaps TRBD2 (6 bases). CDR1 is MDHEN and CDR2 is SYDVKM in the germline V gene. The CDR3 loop spans 15 amino acids. V was pared by 0 bases and J by 1 base, with 10 bases between. The CDR3 loop is CASSLWWGDSYEQYF. CDR3 nucleotide sequence: TGTGCCAGCAGTTTATGGTGGGGGGATTCCTACGAGCAGTACTTC.

The gene calls are TRBV5-4 and TRBJ1-2, with a possible D match to TRBD1 (6 bases). CDR1 and CDR2 from the germline V gene are SGHNT and YYREEE (reference sequence). The ends were cut back, 4 bases at V and 2 bases at J, with 21 bases in the middle. The CDR3 sequence is 17 residues long. Written as DNA, the CDR3 is TGTGCCAGCAGCCCCAGGACAGTTCCTCGAGGGAACTATGGCTACACCTTC. Translating gives CASSPRTVPRGNYGYTF.

This chain connects TRBV28 to TRBJ1-1; D may be TRBD1 (5 bases). Germline CDR1 reads MDHEN; CDR2 reads SYDVKM. V dropped 3 bases and J dropped 10 bases, with 9 bases sitting between them. This CDR3 comprises 11 residues. As DNA, the CDR3 is TGTGCCAGCAGTTTGGGGAGGGGAGCTTTCTTT. As protein: CASSLGRGAFF.

This clone was seen a few times. The V gene is TRBV5-6, the J gene TRBJ1-5, with a weak D call TRBD1 (5 bases). This CDR3 contains 13 residues. Germline-derived CDR1 and CDR2 are SGHDT and YYEEEE. V was clipped by 4 bases and J by 7 bases, with 12 bases between them. CDR3 amino acids: CASSGGRRQPQHF. CDR3 DNA sequence: TGTGCCAGCAGCGGGGGGAGGAGGCAGCCCCAGCATTTT.

The gene calls are TRBV4-2 and TRBJ1-1, with D uncertain. Germline V gene data show CDR1 as LGHNA and CDR2 as YNFKEQ. Trimming took 0 bases from V and 11 from J, leaving 19 bases between them. CDR3 length: 15 residues. This CDR3 is CASSQDPRSSGSAFF. DNA of the CDR3: TGTGCCAGCAGCCAAGATCCCCGGAGTTCGGGTTCGGCTTTCTTT.

This chain joins TRBV5-6 and TRBJ2-5; 7 bases are a match to TRBD2. V dropped 4 bases and J dropped 5; count of bases not matched to a gene: 8. The CDR3 is 14 residues long. Per germline, CDR1 SGHDT and CDR2 YYEEEE. The CDR3 DNA reads as TGTGCCAGCAGCCCAGGGCCGGGGGGTGAGACCCAGTACTTC. Translated, it gives CASSPGPGGETQYF.

The gene calls are TRBV21-1 and TRBJ1-4; the DNA was not compared with TRBD1, the D call given in the table. TRBV21-1 is noted as a pseudogene. The CDR3 runs 12 residues. The CDR3 reads CVQAPANEKLFF. The CDR3 nucleotides read TGTGTACAGGCTCCAGCTAATGAAAAACTGTTTTTT.